The 14 T cell receptor beta chains reported below all come from one sample, sequenced in a study of T-cell memory formation after mild COVID-19. Via MiXCR, TCRdb re-called the 5' RACE reads, giving one row per CDR3 protein. The data hold fewer than 50,000 distinct CDR3 sequences, with 6% to 8.5% observed a single time. Sequencing was carried out using PBMCs or a T cell subset sorted from them (not recorded which). Every receptor here comes from an adult who had mild COVID-19 (a few samples of this study predate the infection). Cell type and time point are not known.

This clonotype was picked up many times. J is TRBJ2-3 and V is TRBV24-1; 7 bases are shared with TRBD1. Germline CDR1 reads KGHDR; CDR2 reads SFDVKD. The CDR3 extends over 16 amino acids. Losses at the gene ends were 5 bases for V and 0 bases for J; bases not matched to a gene: 7. Written as DNA, the CDR3 is TGTGCCACCAGTGCCGTACCGGGACAGAGCACAGATACGCAGTATTTT. Translating gives CATSAVPGQSTDTQYF.

This chain joins TRBV14 and TRBJ2-5; 7 bases fit TRBD1. Germline-derived CDR1 and CDR2 are SGHDN and FVKESK. The CDR3 runs 14 residues. The V segment lost 4 bases and the J segment 5 bases; nucleotides outside the gene matches: 7. CDR3 amino acids: CASSPHRGLETQYF. In nucleotides, the CDR3 is TGTGCCAGCAGCCCACACAGGGGCTTGGAGACCCAGTACTTC.

The chain couples TRBV4-1 to TRBJ2-2, with 9 bases aligning to TRBD1. The length of the CDR3 is 16 residues. Germline CDR1 and CDR2: MGHRA and YSYEKL. V lost 4 bases to trimming and J lost 7 bases; unmatched junction nucleotides: 10. In DNA, the CDR3 is TGCGCCAGCAGCCTCTCGGACAGGGGAATTGGCGGGGAGCTGTTTTTT. Its translation: CASSLSDRGIGGELFF.

The chain recombines TRBV3-1 with TRBJ2-3; D remains ambiguous. Germline lookup yields CDR1 LGHDT and CDR2 YNNKEL (reference sequence). CDR3 length equals 14 residues. The V end was cut by 5 bases, the J end by 4 bases, with 13 bases between. The CDR3 DNA is TGTGCCAGCAGCGATCGGGCCGCTTCAGATACGCAGTATTTT. Translation gives CASSDRAASDTQYF.

CDR3 sequence (DNA): TGTGCCAGCAGCCCCTACCCCAGACTAGCGGGGGGGGATGATACGCAGTATTTT. This translates into CASSPYPRLAGGDDTQYF. V and J are TRBV7-3 and TRBJ2-3; the match to TRBD2 covers 14 bases. CDR1 is SGHTA, CDR2 FQGTGA, per germline. This CDR3 comprises 18 residues. The V gene end was trimmed by 5 bases and the J gene end by 6 bases; junction bases not matched to a gene: 13.

In its sample, this clonotype was seen many times. This rearrangement joins TRBV4-3 to TRBJ2-3, with 8 bases identical to TRBD2. The V gene's germline CDR1 is LGHNA and CDR2 YSLEER. Germline trimming cut 0 bases from V and 2 bases from J; bases unmatched to any gene: 7. The CDR3 sequence is 17 residues long. CDR3 residues: CASSQDRVAGLTDTQYF. The CDR3 DNA is TGCGCCAGCAGCCAAGATAGGGTAGCGGGGCTCACAGATACGCAGTATTTT.

This clonotype has just a few counts. The J gene is TRBJ2-7, the V gene TRBV7-2; unclear D gene. The germline V gene has CDR1 SGHTA and CDR2 FQGNSA. The CDR3 is 12 amino acids. V was trimmed by 3 bases and J by 3 bases, leaving 6 bases between them. CDR3 nucleotides: TGTGCCAGCAGCTTGAGCAACTACGAGCAGTACTTC. Residues: CASSLSNYEQYF.

This clonotype was recorded many times. V gene TRBV12-3 or TRBV12-4 combines with J gene TRBJ1-5; 7 bases align to TRBD1. This CDR3 has 13 amino acids. V lost 5 bases and J lost 3; bases outside the gene matches: 1. CDR3 nucleotides: TGTGCCAGCAGTGGACAGGCCAATCAGCCCCAGCATTTT. Amino acid sequence: CASSGQANQPQHF.

The table lists this clonotype with many counts. The rearrangement joins TRBV14 to TRBJ2-7; D gene unclear. Germline V gene data show CDR1 as SGHDN and CDR2 as FVKESK. The CDR3 extends over 12 amino acids. Trimming stripped 4 bases from V and 3 bases from J, with 7 bases between. CDR3 residues: CASSPNSYEQYF. CDR3 sequence (DNA): TGTGCCAGCAGCCCTAACAGCTACGAGCAGTACTTC.

The sample holds many counts of this clonotype. This rearrangement joins TRBV21-1 to TRBJ1-5; the table's D call of TRBD1 was not tested on the DNA. TRBV21-1 is noted as a pseudogene. This CDR3 region has 16 residues. Here the CDR3 DNA reads TGTGCCAGGGAGGAACAGGGAATAGGAAGCAATCAGCCCCAGCATTTT. It codes for CAREEQGIGSNQPQHF.

This clonotype was seen repeatedly, ten times or more. Germline and junction disagree at one end, which may indicate a read error. This chain uses TRBV7-7 with TRBJ2-2; 9 nucleotides line up with TRBD2. The CDR3 runs to 14 residues. Germline-derived CDR1 and CDR2 are SSHAT and FNYEAQ (reference sequence). The CDR3 is CASSAGTSSSELFF. The CDR3 nucleotides read TGTGCTAGCAGCGCCGGGACTAGCTCCTCGGAGCTGTTTTTT.

This clonotype was counted ten times or more. The chain carries TRBV15 and TRBJ2-1; TRBD1 matches at 7 bases. The V and J ends lost 9 bases and 4 bases, in that order; junction bases with no gene match: 9. The germline CDR1 and CDR2 sequences are LNHNV and YYDKDF (reference sequence). The CDR3 has 14 residues. Here the CDR3 reads CATTPGTDYNEQFF. For the CDR3, the DNA is TGTGCCACTACGCCCGGGACAGATTACAATGAGCAGTTCTTC.

This clonotype has more than one count but fewer than ten. The chain recombines TRBV2 with TRBJ2-1; TRBD1 agrees at 7 bases. This CDR3 has 15 amino acids. The germline V gene encodes CDR1 SNHLY and CDR2 FYNNEI. J lost 1 base, V lost 7 bases, and 7 bases had no gene match. The CDR3 reads CASNRDSPSYNEQFF. The CDR3 nucleotides read TGTGCCAGCAATAGGGACAGTCCTTCCTACAATGAGCAGTTCTTC.

This clonotype was recorded many times. The V call is TRBV6-6, the J call TRBJ1-1, with 8 nucleotides matching TRBD1. The CDR3 loop spans 14 amino acids. The V gene's germline CDR1 is MNHNY and CDR2 SVGAGI (reference sequence). V lost 2 bases and J lost 3; bases outside the gene matches: 2. The CDR3 is CASSYQGADTEAFF. CDR3 DNA: TGTGCCAGCAGTTACCAGGGGGCGGACACTGAAGCTTTCTTT.